Below, one TCR beta chain is given with its context. Antigen unknown. This sample is part of a study of identical twins. cDNA carried unique molecular identifiers, and a universal primer site was added by template switching. Via MiXCR, TCRdb re-called the 5' RACE reads, giving one row per CDR3 protein. Of 1.5 million to 2 million distinct CDR3 sequences listed, about 30% were seen once; the top ten hold more than 0.25%. Regarding the study as a whole: Abundant cord blood beta clonotypes carried fewer insertions; memory repertoires showed none.

No donor was unhealthy or non-Caucasian. Germline CDR1 SNHLY, CDR2 FYNNEI. CDR3 length: 15 amino acids. V dropped 7 bases and J dropped 0; count of bases not matched to a gene: 6. The sequenced sample was cord blood. This sequence was found in a newborn girl in good health. The rearrangement links TRBV2 to TRBJ1-1, with 9 nucleotides matching TRBD1. The CDR3 DNA reads TGTGCCAGCACCGTCACAGGGGGCTTGAACACTGAAGCTTTCTTT. Translation gives CASTVTGGLNTEAFF.